This record looks at one T cell receptor (beta chain) sequence and its context. The antigen is not known. The data originate from a study of CD8+ T cells in alopecia areata. The study, taken as a whole, reports: Patients displayed less clarity in TCR sharing than mice, a finding possibly related to HLA.

Isolated RNA was reverse transcribed into cDNA used as the sequencing template. TCRdb keeps only in-frame clones here, not all; method: immunoSEQ multiplex PCR. The profile shows 130,000 to 150,000 clones, roughly 82% of them singletons. Trimming removed 5 bases at V and 7 bases at J, with 15 bases between. Germline loops: CDR1 SGHTA, CDR2 FQGNSA. The CDR3 covers 13 residues. Treatment indicated: oral pan-JAK inhibitor, 5-10 mg twice daily. This receptor was obtained from a human donor with alopecia areata. Sequenced material: CD8+ T cells sorted from blood, taken at week 4, from a patient treated with tofacitinib. The V gene is TRBV7-2, the J gene TRBJ2-7; D is perhaps TRBD2 (6 bases). This chain's CDR3 is CASSPLGRGEQYF. The CDR3 bases are TGTGCCAGCAGCCCTCTCGGACGGGGGGAGCAGTACTTC.